What follows are 9 T cell receptor beta chains derived from one specimen sequenced in a study of blood T cells in healthy people across ages. Next came a second PCR, run for 7 to 11 cycles, which used a sample-barcoded 5' primer along with a J-beta primer mix. TCRdb re-called the 5' RACE reads with MiXCR, one entry per CDR3 protein. The table shows more than 600,000 distinct CDR3 sequences, with roughly 25% occurring only once. These data were also reused for a study on T cells of mothers and their children.

Sequencing input: blood. The receptors here all came from a boy aged 10-17 years in good health.

The chain links TRBV28 to TRBJ1-6; D call uncertain. The CDR3 spans 16 residues. Trimming took 5 bases from V and 6 from J, leaving 17 bases between them. CDR1 is MDHEN and CDR2 is SYDVKM in the germline V gene. The CDR3 spells CASSEVRARSNSPLHF. CDR3 in DNA: TGTGCCAGCAGTGAAGTGAGGGCGCGGAGTAATTCACCCCTCCACTTT.

V gene TRBV5-1 combines with J gene TRBJ2-3, with no clear D. CDR1 and CDR2 (germline): SGHRS, YFSETQ. Trimming took off 0 bases at V and 6 bases at J, with 5 bases between the two ends. The CDR3 is 12 residues long. The DNA for the CDR3 is TGCGCCAGCAGCTTGGAACCCGATACGCAGTATTTT. Its protein product is CASSLEPDTQYF. The whole variable domain, filled in from reference TRBV5-1 and TRBJ2-3, reads KAGVTQTPRYLIKTRGQQVTLSCSPISGHRSVSWYQQTPGQGLQFLFEYFSETQRNKGNFPGRFSGRQFSNSRSEMNVSTLELGDSALYLCASSLEPDTQYFGPGTRLTVL.

The chain recombines TRBV20-1 with TRBJ2-7, with 11 bases fitting TRBD1. With V trimmed by 6 bases and J by 1 base, 11 bases remained unmatched. The CDR3 is made up of 16 amino acids. CDR1 and CDR2 (germline): DFQATT, SNEGSKA (reference sequence). The CDR3 reads CSARRDRGKSSYEQYF. The CDR3 DNA reads TGCAGTGCCAGAAGGGACAGGGGGAAATCTTCCTACGAGCAGTACTTC.

This clonotype was found a few times. The V gene is TRBV7-9, the J gene TRBJ2-2; unclear D gene. Germline V gene lookup returns CDR1 SEHNR and CDR2 FQNEAQ (reference sequence). This CDR3 region has 14 residues. Trimming took off 0 bases at V and 6 bases at J, with 8 bases between the two ends. The CDR3 DNA sequence: TGTGCCAGCAGCTTAGCTCCCGAAGCCGGGGAGCTGTTTTTT. Its translation: CASSLAPEAGELFF.

This clonotype has just a few counts. V is TRBV4-1 and J is TRBJ2-7, with TRBD2 matching 9 bases. CDR1 and CDR2 (germline): MGHRA, YSYEKL. The CDR3 totals 15 residues. Losses at the gene ends were 5 bases for V and 3 bases for J; bases not matched to a gene: 8. The CDR3 loop reads CASSIEAGGFYEQYF. In nucleotides, the CDR3 is TGCGCCAGCAGCATCGAAGCGGGAGGCTTCTACGAGCAGTACTTC.

The CDR3 spells CASSQLRGYQETQYF. In nucleotides, the CDR3 is TGCGCCAGCAGCCAATTACGGGGGTACCAAGAGACCCAGTACTTC. The rearrangement uses TRBV4-1 and TRBJ2-5, with D possibly being TRBD2 (6 bases). Trimming removed 2 bases from V and 0 bases from J, with 10 bases in between. The CDR3 is 15 amino acids. Looked up from germline, CDR1 is MGHRA and CDR2 is YSYEKL.

The genes are TRBV4-1 and TRBJ1-2; 7 bases line up with TRBD1. This CDR3 has 14 amino acids. Germline trimming cut 3 bases from V and 6 bases from J; bases unmatched to any gene: 7. CDR1 MGHRA and CDR2 YSYEKL come from the germline V gene. For the CDR3, the DNA is TGCGCCAGCAGCCATGCAGGGACAGCCAATGGCTACACCTTC. The encoded protein is CASSHAGTANGYTF.

The CDR3 DNA sequence: TGTGCCAGCAGTGAAGCGAGGCCCCTAGTGGGATTAGGCTACACCTTC. This encodes CASSEARPLVGLGYTF. V and J are TRBV2 and TRBJ1-2; D call uncertain. CDR3 length equals 16 residues. The germline CDR1 and CDR2 sequences are SNHLY and FYNNEI. V was clipped by 0 bases and J by 8 bases, with 19 bases between them.

This clonotype was detected once. The V gene is TRBV12-3 or TRBV12-4, the J gene TRBJ2-5, with D possibly being TRBD1 (6 bases). The ends were cut back, 5 bases at V and 2 bases at J, with 15 bases in the middle. This CDR3 is 15 amino acids long. The CDR3: CASSGQGGRQETQYF. In DNA, the CDR3 is TGTGCCAGCAGTGGTCAAGGGGGAAGACAAGAGACCCAGTACTTC.